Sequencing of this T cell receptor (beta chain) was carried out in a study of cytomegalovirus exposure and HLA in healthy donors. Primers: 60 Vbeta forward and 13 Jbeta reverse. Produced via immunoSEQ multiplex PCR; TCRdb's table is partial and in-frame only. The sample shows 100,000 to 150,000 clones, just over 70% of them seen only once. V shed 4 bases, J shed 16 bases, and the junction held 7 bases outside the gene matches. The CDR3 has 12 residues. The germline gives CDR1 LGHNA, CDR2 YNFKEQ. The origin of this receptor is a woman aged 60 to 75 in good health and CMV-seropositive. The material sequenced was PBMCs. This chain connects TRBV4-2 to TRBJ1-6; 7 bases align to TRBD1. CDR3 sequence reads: CASSLRTGGLHF. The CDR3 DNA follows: TGTGCCAGCAGCCTCCGGACAGGCGGGCTCCACTTT.